The rows below give T cell receptor beta chains drawn from one sample of a study of Graves' ophthalmopathy and Graves' hyperthyroidism. One entry per CDR3 protein, called by TCRdb with MiXCR from the multiplex PCR reads. The sample holds about 640,000 distinct CDR3 sequences, approximately 39% seen once. The sample comprised peripheral blood. The receptors derive from an adult man with Graves' ophthalmopathy. Both conserved end residues are part of each CDR3. The order of the fields is J gene, clone size, V gene, D gene, CDR3 protein, CDR3 DNA. The D gene is left open where the match is weak. Clone size is given for some rows only: seen once, a few or many times, or a class if the clone is expanded.

j_call: TRBJ2-5; clone_size: .; v_call: TRBV12-3/TRBV12-4; d_call: .; cdr3_aa: CASSPVEGSSRTQYF; cdr3_nt: TGTGCCAGCAGTCCTGTAGAGGGATCATCTCGGACCCAGTACTTC
j_call: TRBJ1-6; clone_size: .; v_call: TRBV20-1; d_call: .; cdr3_aa: CSARAGPEWALHF; cdr3_nt: TGCAGTGCTAGGGCCGGGCCGGAGTGGGCCCTCCACTTT
j_call: TRBJ2-2; clone_size: many; v_call: TRBV7-2; d_call: .; cdr3_aa: CASSLSLNTGELFF; cdr3_nt: TGTGCCAGCAGCTTATCGTTGAACACCGGGGAGCTGTTTTTT
j_call: TRBJ1-5; clone_size: many; v_call: TRBV6-2/TRBV6-3; d_call: .; cdr3_aa: CASRKHNQPQHF; cdr3_nt: TGTGCCAGCAGGAAGCACAATCAGCCCCAGCATTTT
j_call: TRBJ2-2; clone_size: .; v_call: TRBV25-1; d_call: TRBD1; cdr3_aa: CAISEGQGATGELFF; cdr3_nt: TGTGCCATCAGTGAGGGACAGGGGGCGACCGGGGAGCTGTTTTTT
j_call: TRBJ1-5; clone_size: once; v_call: TRBV20-1; d_call: .; cdr3_aa: CSARPGRNQPQHF; cdr3_nt: TGCAGTGCTCGACCGGGACGCAATCAGCCCCAGCATTTT
j_call: TRBJ2-5; clone_size: many; v_call: TRBV20-1; d_call: .; cdr3_aa: CSARDPGKGETQYF; cdr3_nt: TGCAGTGCTAGAGATCCAGGGAAGGGAGAGACCCAGTACTTC
j_call: TRBJ2-7; clone_size: .; v_call: TRBV11-2; d_call: .; cdr3_aa: CARRLVWTLNYSYEQYF; cdr3_nt: TGTGCCCGCCGCTTAGTCTGGACCCTAAACTACTCCTACGAGCAGTACTTC
j_call: TRBJ1-1; clone_size: few; v_call: TRBV5-6; d_call: .; cdr3_aa: CASRLDWGTEAFF; cdr3_nt: TGTGCCAGCAGACTCGACTGGGGCACTGAAGCTTTCTTT
j_call: TRBJ1-6; clone_size: many; v_call: TRBV9; d_call: TRBD1; cdr3_aa: CASSPGTGGNSPLHF; cdr3_nt: TGCGCCAGCAGCCCAGGGACAGGCGGAAATTCACCCCTCCACTTT
j_call: TRBJ2-1; clone_size: many; v_call: TRBV24-1; d_call: .; cdr3_aa: CATSPPTGEQFF; cdr3_nt: TGTGCCACCAGTCCCCCGACCGGTGAGCAGTTCTTC
j_call: TRBJ1-2; clone_size: .; v_call: TRBV7-9; d_call: TRBD1; cdr3_aa: CASSLGDRVYGYTF; cdr3_nt: TGTGCCAGCAGCTTGGGGGACAGGGTCTATGGCTACACCTTC
j_call: TRBJ1-6; clone_size: many; v_call: TRBV10-3; d_call: .; cdr3_aa: CAISTQDRRPLHF; cdr3_nt: TGTGCCATCAGCACCCAGGACCGGCGGCCCCTCCACTTT
j_call: TRBJ2-3; clone_size: few; v_call: TRBV25-1; d_call: TRBD2; cdr3_aa: CASMGRAEGPSTDTQYF; cdr3_nt: TGTGCCAGCATGGGGAGGGCCGAGGGGCCAAGCACAGATACGCAGTATTTT
j_call: TRBJ1-5; clone_size: many; v_call: TRBV12-3/TRBV12-4; d_call: .; cdr3_aa: CASSFQENQPQHF; cdr3_nt: TGTGCCAGCAGTTTTCAGGAAAATCAGCCCCAGCATTTT
j_call: TRBJ1-2; clone_size: many; v_call: TRBV19; d_call: .; cdr3_aa: CASTSVPTNYGYTF; cdr3_nt: TGTGCCAGTACCTCGGTACCCACAAACTATGGCTACACCTTC
j_call: TRBJ1-3; clone_size: many; v_call: TRBV20-1; d_call: .; cdr3_aa: CSARVHGDRSGNTIYF; cdr3_nt: TGCAGTGCTAGAGTTCACGGCGACAGGTCTGGAAACACCATATATTTT
j_call: TRBJ2-7; clone_size: .; v_call: TRBV7-4; d_call: .; cdr3_aa: CASSTEMNRNEQYF; cdr3_nt: TGTGCCAGCAGCACAGAGATGAATCGCAACGAGCAGTACTTC
j_call: TRBJ2-5; clone_size: many; v_call: TRBV7-2; d_call: .; cdr3_aa: CASSLAFRGETQYF; cdr3_nt: TGTGCCAGCAGCTTAGCATTCCGGGGAGAGACCCAGTACTTC
j_call: TRBJ1-2; clone_size: .; v_call: TRBV29-1; d_call: .; cdr3_aa: CSAAPGTYGYTF; cdr3_nt: TGCAGCGCCGCCCCAGGAACCTATGGCTACACCTTC
j_call: TRBJ2-7; clone_size: .; v_call: TRBV29-1; d_call: .; cdr3_aa: CSVHEQGSPYEQYF; cdr3_nt: TGCAGCGTGCACGAGCAGGGGAGCCCCTACGAGCAGTACTTC
j_call: TRBJ2-7; clone_size: many; v_call: TRBV10-3; d_call: TRBD2; cdr3_aa: CAISESTGGGGAGEQYF; cdr3_nt: TGTGCCATCAGTGAGTCGACGGGCGGCGGGGGGGCCGGGGAGCAGTACTTC
j_call: TRBJ1-5; clone_size: once; v_call: TRBV7-2; d_call: TRBD1; cdr3_aa: CASSAGTAKAKTQHF; cdr3_nt: TGTGCCAGCAGCGCCGGGACAGCGAAGGCAAAGACCCAGCATTTT
j_call: TRBJ1-3; clone_size: .; v_call: TRBV7-2; d_call: .; cdr3_aa: CASSSYQGDTIYF; cdr3_nt: TGTGCCAGCAGCTCGTATCAGGGAGACACCATATATTTT
j_call: TRBJ1-5; clone_size: few; v_call: TRBV3-1; d_call: .; cdr3_aa: CASSQGDYQPQHF; cdr3_nt: TGTGCCAGCAGCCAAGGAGACTATCAGCCCCAGCATTTT
j_call: TRBJ1-5; clone_size: .; v_call: TRBV7-9; d_call: TRBD1; cdr3_aa: CASSTGGRHNQPQHF; cdr3_nt: TGTGCCAGCAGTACAGGGGGCAGACACAATCAGCCCCAGCATTTT
j_call: TRBJ1-1; clone_size: many; v_call: TRBV10-3; d_call: .; cdr3_aa: CAISDWGRPNTEAFF; cdr3_nt: TGTGCCATCAGTGATTGGGGCCGGCCTAACACTGAAGCTTTCTTT
j_call: TRBJ1-6; clone_size: many; v_call: TRBV6-4; d_call: .; cdr3_aa: CASRRQFDPKFPLHF; cdr3_nt: TGTGCCAGCAGAAGACAGTTCGATCCGAAATTCCCCCTCCACTTT
j_call: TRBJ1-4; clone_size: .; v_call: TRBV15; d_call: TRBD1; cdr3_aa: CATSRGETGDEKLFF; cdr3_nt: TGTGCCACCAGCAGAGGGGAGACAGGGGATGAAAAACTGTTTTTT
j_call: TRBJ1-1; clone_size: many; v_call: TRBV19; d_call: .; cdr3_aa: CASRRQALNTEAFF; cdr3_nt: TGTGCCAGTAGAAGACAGGCTTTGAACACTGAAGCTTTCTTT
j_call: TRBJ1-2; clone_size: few; v_call: TRBV20-1; d_call: TRBD1; cdr3_aa: CSARDRGSGGYTF; cdr3_nt: TGCAGTGCTAGGGACAGGGGATCGGGAGGCTACACCTTC
j_call: TRBJ1-1; clone_size: many; v_call: TRBV29-1; d_call: .; cdr3_aa: CSVEQGPMNTEAFF; cdr3_nt: TGCAGCGTTGAGCAGGGCCCCATGAACACTGAAGCTTTCTTT
j_call: TRBJ2-5; clone_size: .; v_call: TRBV10-3; d_call: .; cdr3_aa: CASSTIGTQYF; cdr3_nt: TGTGCCAGCAGTACTATTGGGACCCAGTACTTC
j_call: TRBJ1-3; clone_size: .; v_call: TRBV7-3; d_call: .; cdr3_aa: CASSQSGSTIYF; cdr3_nt: TGTGCCAGCAGCCAGAGCGGGAGCACCATATATTTT
j_call: TRBJ1-4; clone_size: many; v_call: TRBV7-2; d_call: .; cdr3_aa: CASSRRQAEKLFF; cdr3_nt: TGTGCCAGCAGCCGGCGACAGGCGGAAAAACTGTTTTTT
j_call: TRBJ1-2; clone_size: many; v_call: TRBV24-1; d_call: .; cdr3_aa: CATSDSWGDYGYTF; cdr3_nt: TGTGCCACCAGTGATTCTTGGGGCGACTATGGCTACACCTTC
j_call: TRBJ2-7; clone_size: many; v_call: TRBV5-8; d_call: .; cdr3_aa: CASSSRDTYEQYF; cdr3_nt: TGTGCCAGCAGCTCCAGGGACACGTACGAGCAGTACTTC
j_call: TRBJ1-1; clone_size: many; v_call: TRBV7-9; d_call: .; cdr3_aa: CASSSALYQGIPEAFF; cdr3_nt: TGTGCCAGCAGCTCTGCCCTATACCAGGGGATCCCTGAAGCTTTCTTT
j_call: TRBJ1-5; clone_size: .; v_call: TRBV10-2; d_call: TRBD1; cdr3_aa: CASSDTWTGGLNQPQHF; cdr3_nt: TGTGCCAGCAGTGACACCTGGACAGGGGGCCTGAATCAGCCCCAGCATTTT
j_call: TRBJ1-1; clone_size: many; v_call: TRBV25-1; d_call: .; cdr3_aa: CASSPGRGRTEAFF; cdr3_nt: TGTGCCAGCAGCCCCGGGAGGGGTCGGACTGAAGCTTTCTTT
j_call: TRBJ1-1; clone_size: once; v_call: TRBV29-1; d_call: .; cdr3_aa: CSVEEGGRTEAFF; cdr3_nt: TGCAGCGTAGAGGAGGGAGGTAGGACTGAAGCTTTCTTT
j_call: TRBJ1-6; clone_size: many; v_call: TRBV9; d_call: .; cdr3_aa: CASSVRGWISYNSPLHF; cdr3_nt: TGTGCCAGCAGCGTGAGGGGATGGATCTCCTATAATTCACCCCTCCACTTT
j_call: TRBJ1-5; clone_size: few; v_call: TRBV4-3; d_call: .; cdr3_aa: CASSRGAGQPQHF; cdr3_nt: TGCGCCAGCAGCCGTGGCGCAGGTCAGCCCCAGCATTTT
j_call: TRBJ1-2; clone_size: few; v_call: TRBV12-3/TRBV12-4; d_call: TRBD1; cdr3_aa: CASSGRDRGPFNYGYTF; cdr3_nt: TGTGCCAGCAGTGGGCGGGACAGGGGACCTTTTAACTATGGCTACACCTTC
j_call: TRBJ1-1; clone_size: many; v_call: TRBV24-1; d_call: TRBD1; cdr3_aa: CATSDFGTGWGNTEAFF; cdr3_nt: TGTGCCACCAGTGATTTTGGGACAGGGTGGGGAAACACTGAAGCTTTCTTT
j_call: TRBJ1-1; clone_size: many; v_call: TRBV29-1; d_call: .; cdr3_aa: CSVEYTGGPEAFF; cdr3_nt: TGCAGCGTTGAATACACCGGGGGCCCTGAAGCTTTCTTT
j_call: TRBJ1-2; clone_size: .; v_call: TRBV9; d_call: .; cdr3_aa: CASSVGGQRNNYGYTF; cdr3_nt: TGTGCCAGCAGCGTAGGTGGACAGAGAAACAACTATGGCTACACCTTC
j_call: TRBJ1-2; clone_size: .; v_call: TRBV29-1; d_call: .; cdr3_aa: CSAQSRGDYGYTF; cdr3_nt: TGCAGCGCCCAGTCGAGGGGGGACTATGGCTACACCTTC
j_call: TRBJ2-6; clone_size: many; v_call: TRBV7-3; d_call: .; cdr3_aa: CASSLGFSGARGANVLTF; cdr3_nt: TGTGCCAGCAGCTTAGGGTTTTCTGGGGCGAGAGGGGCCAACGTCCTGACTTTC
j_call: TRBJ2-7; clone_size: .; v_call: TRBV5-4; d_call: TRBD2; cdr3_aa: CASSQGGSREQYF; cdr3_nt: TGTGCCAGCAGCCAGGGCGGGAGCCGCGAGCAGTACTTC
j_call: TRBJ1-5; clone_size: many; v_call: TRBV2; d_call: .; cdr3_aa: CATNIGREDQPQHF; cdr3_nt: TGTGCCACCAATATTGGCCGGGAAGATCAGCCCCAGCATTTT
j_call: TRBJ1-3; clone_size: few; v_call: TRBV5-4; d_call: .; cdr3_aa: CASSEDRVSGNTIYF; cdr3_nt: TGTGCCAGCAGCGAAGACAGAGTCTCTGGAAACACCATATATTTT
j_call: TRBJ2-5; clone_size: many; v_call: TRBV25-1; d_call: TRBD2; cdr3_aa: CASSDRGLPSGTNQETQYF; cdr3_nt: TGTGCCAGCAGTGATAGGGGATTGCCTAGCGGGACTAACCAAGAGACCCAGTACTTC
j_call: TRBJ2-5; clone_size: many; v_call: TRBV5-5; d_call: TRBD1; cdr3_aa: CASSTGTAYQETQYF; cdr3_nt: TGTGCCAGCAGCACAGGGACAGCCTATCAAGAGACCCAGTACTTC
j_call: TRBJ2-7; clone_size: .; v_call: TRBV4-1; d_call: .; cdr3_aa: CASSRVTPYEQYF; cdr3_nt: TGCGCCAGCAGTCGGGTCACCCCCTACGAGCAGTACTTC
j_call: TRBJ1-2; clone_size: once; v_call: TRBV7-3; d_call: .; cdr3_aa: CASSLVGQPNSYTF; cdr3_nt: TGTGCCAGCAGCTTAGTTGGTCAGCCTAACAGCTACACCTTC
j_call: TRBJ2-7; clone_size: .; v_call: TRBV24-1; d_call: TRBD1; cdr3_aa: CAIQDRGAGEQYF; cdr3_nt: TGTGCCATCCAGGACAGGGGGGCCGGGGAGCAGTACTTC
j_call: TRBJ1-2; clone_size: many; v_call: TRBV6-1; d_call: .; cdr3_aa: CASSEDIRSYGYTF; cdr3_nt: TGTGCCAGCAGTGAAGATATTAGGAGCTATGGCTACACCTTC